This T cell receptor (beta chain) was retrieved from a study of blood T cells in healthy people across ages (dated by TCRdb to the mid-2010s). Concerning the study at large: In model experiments, roughly one uniquely barcoded TCR beta cDNA molecule per two T cells was captured by template switching. Using deep sequencing normalized with unique cDNA molecular identifiers, the study measured how TCR beta repertoire diversity changes with age. The donors were split into four age groups: young (average approximately 16 years), middle-aged (nearly 40), aged (about 56) and long-lived (roughly 88). The study analyzed two additional independent replicas of 1 million unique cDNA reads from the same blood draw for two donors, one aged 18 to 30 and one aged 80 or older. General study outcomes and caveats: Estimates of total diversity based on one million sequenced T cells were regarded as lower bounds and as underestimates. Compared with the aged group, the long-lived group had more naive CD4+ T cells, fewer expanded clones and increased TCR diversity, suggesting age selection. Conclusive comparison of naive and antigen-experienced compartments was prevented by the profiling of bulk unsorted PBMCs. Observed TCR beta diversity per million T cells fell roughly linearly with age, and a significant reduction was already apparent by age roughly 40. Observed TCR beta diversity correlated strongly with the percentage of naive T cells measured by flow cytometry. The CMV infection status of donors was not known, potentially confounding age-related changes in expanded clonotypes.

The protocol used for the library was 5' RACE. The instrument given in TCRdb is Illumina HiSeq 2500. A second PCR of roughly 6 to 11 cycles was run with a J-beta primer mix and a sample-barcoded 5' primer. Each TCR beta cDNA molecule received a unique molecular identifier from a template-switch 5' adaptor carrying 12 random nucleotides. At least 2.5 million CDR3-containing paired-end reads were obtained from each sample. First-strand cDNA was synthesized from all RNA with the Mint cDNA synthesis kit, primed by a TRBC-specific oligonucleotide. Following uracil-DNA glycosylase treatment, a first 18-cycle PCR with universal primers M1SS and BC2_uni_R was performed on all cDNA. For the original study's pipeline: Normalization of each sample was performed by random selection of 1 million high-quality reads, each carrying a distinct molecular identifier. Instead of being binned into consensus sequences, reads with shared molecular identifiers were discarded. MiTCR, run with a Q25 quality threshold and the strictest error-elimination algorithm, handled CDR3 identification, clonotype clustering and error correction. A nonparametric unseen species model using Euler transformation provided a lower-bound estimate of total TCR beta diversity. In-frame beta chains were kept once TCRdb had trimmed the public reads at Q25 with fastp and called clones with MiXCR. Each CDR3 protein gets just one entry, which takes the most common genes and DNA from the rows behind it. The V and J calls follow TCRdb's processing rather than the paper's. The sample table lists about 510,000 distinct CDR3 sequences, around a quarter of them with a count of one. Approximately 4% of the sample goes to the ten largest clones.

There are 17 amino acids in the CDR3, from cysteine to phenylalanine inclusive. The kept DNA is CDR3 alone, 51 bases in frame from the first base. CDR1 and CDR2 (DFQATT, SNEGSKA) derive from the germline V gene (reference sequence). V lost 4 bases and J lost 6 bases, and the count of bases not matched to a germline gene is 16. The donors were some 39 Caucasian individuals from Russia, aged roughly 6 to 100 years, who were systemically healthy. Around 9.9 milliliters of peripheral blood were collected from each donor into EDTA-treated Vacutainer tubes. Ficoll-Paque density-gradient centrifugation was used to isolate PBMCs, with at least 6 million per sample. Trizol reagent was used to extract total RNA from PBMCs, with at least 6 micrograms per sample. For every donor, an aliquot of PBMCs went through flow cytometry to measure the percentages of naive CD45RAhigh/CD27high T cells. Only a few counts were recorded for this clonotype. Its cognate antigen has yet to be identified. Qualities for individual bases were not recorded, and no much larger clone is one base off.

The data were also submitted as part of a second study, on T cells of mothers and their children. The other study reports the following: Donors were nine systemically healthy Caucasian individuals: three mothers and their six children. cDNA synthesis consumed the entire amount of extracted RNA, loaded at about 1.5 ug RNA in each 15 ul reaction. Sample barcodes and 2-4 random nucleotides were added via the M1S primer in the second PCR. Over 8 million TCR beta CDR3 reads were obtained for each mother, and 2.5 million to 3 million reads were obtained for each child. In both related and unrelated pairs, thymic selection shapes the output of TCR recombination in a similar way, with inherited differences having only a minor effect. Normalized repertoire overlap was always found to be slightly, but never significantly, higher in related mother-child pairs than in unrelated mother-child pairs. Persistent microchimeric T cell clones were not detected, at a sensitivity of approximately 100 clones per million clonotypes. Deep NGS was used in the study to compare the TCR beta repertoires of mothers and children and to look for features that separate related mother-child pairs from unrelated individuals. Mothers averaged roughly 36 +/- 4 years of age and children averaged approximately 11 +/- 4 years. After adapter ligation with NEBNext reagents, the libraries were sequenced on Illumina HiSeq 2000 with 100+100 nt paired-end reads. To prevent cross-contamination, the mother and child libraries were prepared one month apart and sequenced in separate runs. For each donor, somewhere between about 450,000 and 2,000,000 distinct TCR beta clonotypes were identified. Naive TCR beta clonotypes were estimated from low-frequency clonotypes matched to each donor's FACS-determined naive share, without sorting.

The origin of this receptor is a boy aged 2 to 9 in good health. The sequencing sample was made of blood. The chain joins TRBV20-1 to TRBJ2-7; TRBD2 lines up with 12 middle nucleotides. Read as DNA, the sequence is TGCAGTGCTATAAAGGCTAGCGGGGGGGCGGTACGGGGCGAGCAGTACTTC. Its protein reads: CSAIKASGGAVRGEQYF.